These 4 T cell receptor beta chains originate from one sample sequenced in a study of T cell repertoires in aging, cancer and after chemotherapy. TCR beta rearrangements were amplified from peripheral blood genomic DNA. Rearranged V-D-J TRB sequences were amplified with a mixed TRB-A/B primer pool. Each CDR3 protein gets one entry after TCRdb re-called the multiplex PCR reads with MiXCR. This sample has about 7,000 distinct CDR3 sequences; over 35% occur once, and the top ten carry 15%. The sequencing input was blood. Source of these receptors: a human donor in good health.

This clonotype showed up just a few times. V is TRBV12-3 or TRBV12-4 and J is TRBJ2-7, with 8 bases lining up with TRBD1. The CDR3 contains 15 residues. With 7 bases clipped from V and 6 bases from J, the junction kept 14 bases outside the gene matches. CDR3 coding DNA: TGTGCCAGCACTAAAGGAGGACAGGGCTGGGTCGAGCAGTACTTC. Translating it yields CASTKGGQGWVEQYF.

The chain recombines TRBV6-5 with TRBJ2-1; TRBD2 agrees at 9 bases. The V and J ends lost 2 bases and 7 bases, in that order; junction bases with no gene match: 15. The CDR3 covers 18 residues. Germline V gene sequence: CDR1 MNHEY, CDR2 SVGAGI. CDR3 residues: CASSYTGLARSRTNEQFF. CDR3 nucleotide sequence: TGTGCCAGCAGTTACACGGGACTAGCTCGATCGAGGACGAATGAGCAGTTCTTC.

This clonotype has more than one count but fewer than ten. The chain combines TRBV20-1 with TRBJ2-7; D might be TRBD1 (5 bases). The germline V and J ends were trimmed by 6 bases and 2 bases, with 14 bases remaining between them. Germline CDR1 and CDR2: DFQATT and SNEGSKA (reference sequence). This CDR3 spans 13 amino acids. The CDR3 coding sequence is TGCAGTGCACTCGGACACTCGACCTACGAGCAGTACTTC. Amino acids: CSALGHSTYEQYF.

V is TRBV5-4 and J is TRBJ2-3, with 8 positions matching TRBD2. There are 14 residues in the CDR3. V shed 10 bases, J shed 2 bases, and the junction held 9 bases outside the gene matches. Germline assignment: CDR1 SGHNT and CDR2 YYREEE (reference sequence). In DNA form, the CDR3 reads TGTGCCTGCCGGGGAGCGGGGGTCACAGATACGCAGTATTTT. Its translation: CACRGAGVTDTQYF.